This T cell receptor beta chain stems from a study of radiotherapy plus CTLA-4 blockade in lung cancer. Clones were read by immunoSEQ multiplex PCR, and TCRdb kept only the in-frame ones, dropping some. The sample has 60,000 to 65,000 clones, about 80% seen once. The CDR3 extends over 16 amino acids. V was pared by 7 bases and J by 6 bases, with 11 bases of the junction left unmatched. The germline gives CDR1 SGHAT, CDR2 FQNNGV. The rearrangement uses TRBV11-2 and TRBJ2-3, with TRBD2 matching over 12 bases. The sample consisted of peripheral blood, taken from a patient treated with radiotherapy plus ipilimumab. The origin of this receptor is a human donor with non-small cell lung cancer who had a complete response to radiotherapy plus ipilimumab. The CDR3 sequence: CASTLGRLAGEDTQYF. In DNA, the CDR3 is TGTGCCAGCACCCTGGGACGACTAGCGGGAGAGGATACGCAGTATTTT.